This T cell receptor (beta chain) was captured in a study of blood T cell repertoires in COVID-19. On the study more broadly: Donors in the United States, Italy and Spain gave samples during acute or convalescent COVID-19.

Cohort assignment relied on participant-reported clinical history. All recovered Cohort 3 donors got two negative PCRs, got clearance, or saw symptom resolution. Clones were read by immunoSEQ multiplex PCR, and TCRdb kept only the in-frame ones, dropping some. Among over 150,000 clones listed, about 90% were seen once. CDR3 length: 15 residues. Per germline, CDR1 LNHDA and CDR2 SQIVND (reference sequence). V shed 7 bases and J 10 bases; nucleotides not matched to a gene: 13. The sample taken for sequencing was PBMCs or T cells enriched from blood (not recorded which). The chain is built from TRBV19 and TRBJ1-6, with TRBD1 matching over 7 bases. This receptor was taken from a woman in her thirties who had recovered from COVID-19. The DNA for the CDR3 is TGTGCCAGTACCCTACAGGGGCCCTCGGGATCACCCCTCCACTTT. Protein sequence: CASTLQGPSGSPLHF.